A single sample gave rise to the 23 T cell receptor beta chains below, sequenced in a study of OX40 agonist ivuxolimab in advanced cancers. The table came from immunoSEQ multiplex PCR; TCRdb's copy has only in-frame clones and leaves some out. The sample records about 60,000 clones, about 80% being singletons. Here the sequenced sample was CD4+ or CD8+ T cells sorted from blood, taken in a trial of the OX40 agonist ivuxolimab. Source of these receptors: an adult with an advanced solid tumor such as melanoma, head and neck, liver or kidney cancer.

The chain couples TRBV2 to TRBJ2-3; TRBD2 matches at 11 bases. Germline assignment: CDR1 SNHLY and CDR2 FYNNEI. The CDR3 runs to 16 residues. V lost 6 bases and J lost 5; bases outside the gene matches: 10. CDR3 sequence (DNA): TGTGCCAGCAGCCCCTCGGGAACTAGCGGGAGAGATACGCAGTATTTT. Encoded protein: CASSPSGTSGRDTQYF.

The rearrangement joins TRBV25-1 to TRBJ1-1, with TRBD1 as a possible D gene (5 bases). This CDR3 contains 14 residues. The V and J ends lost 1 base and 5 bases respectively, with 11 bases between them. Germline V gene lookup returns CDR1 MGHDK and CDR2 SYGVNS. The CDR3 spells CASSESGGGTEAFF. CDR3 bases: TGTGCCAGCAGTGAATCGGGGGGAGGAACTGAAGCTTTCTTT.

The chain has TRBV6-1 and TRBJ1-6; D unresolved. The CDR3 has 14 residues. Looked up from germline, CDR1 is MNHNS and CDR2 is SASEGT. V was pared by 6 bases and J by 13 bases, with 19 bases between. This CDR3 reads CASRTDWSSTPLHF. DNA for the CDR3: TGTGCCAGCAGGACGGACTGGTCAAGTACCCCCCTCCACTTT.

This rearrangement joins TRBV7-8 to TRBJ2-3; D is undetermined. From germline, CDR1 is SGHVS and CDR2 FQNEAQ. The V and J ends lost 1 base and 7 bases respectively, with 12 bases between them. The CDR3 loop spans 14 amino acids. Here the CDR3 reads CASSLDVGRYTQYF. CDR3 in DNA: TGTGCCAGCAGCTTAGATGTTGGCCGATATACGCAGTATTTT.

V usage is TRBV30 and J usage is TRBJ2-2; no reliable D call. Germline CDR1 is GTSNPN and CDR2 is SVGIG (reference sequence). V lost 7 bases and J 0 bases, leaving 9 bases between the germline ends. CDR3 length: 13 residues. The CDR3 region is CALDGSNTGELFF. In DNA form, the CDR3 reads TGTGCCTTGGACGGCTCGAACACCGGGGAGCTGTTTTTT.

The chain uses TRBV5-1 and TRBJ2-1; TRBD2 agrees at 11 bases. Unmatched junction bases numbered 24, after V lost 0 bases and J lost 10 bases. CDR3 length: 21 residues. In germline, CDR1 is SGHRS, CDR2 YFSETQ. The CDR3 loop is CASSLGAVSSGRLGWGLEQFF. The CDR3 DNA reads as TGCGCCAGCAGCTTGGGGGCCGTGTCTAGCGGGAGGTTGGGGTGGGGTCTGGAGCAGTTCTTC.

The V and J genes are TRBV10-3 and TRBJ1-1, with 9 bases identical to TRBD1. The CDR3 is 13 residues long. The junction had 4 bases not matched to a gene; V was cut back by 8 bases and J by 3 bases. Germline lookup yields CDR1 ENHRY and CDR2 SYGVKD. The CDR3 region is CAIGGQGDTEAFF. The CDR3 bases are TGTGCCATCGGGGGACAGGGTGACACTGAAGCTTTCTTT.

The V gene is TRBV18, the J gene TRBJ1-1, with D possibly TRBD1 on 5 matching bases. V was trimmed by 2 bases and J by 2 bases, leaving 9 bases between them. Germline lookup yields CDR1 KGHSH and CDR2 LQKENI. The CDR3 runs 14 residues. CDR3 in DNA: TGTGCCAGCTCACCAGGGGCGATCAACACTGAAGCTTTCTTT. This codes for CASSPGAINTEAFF.

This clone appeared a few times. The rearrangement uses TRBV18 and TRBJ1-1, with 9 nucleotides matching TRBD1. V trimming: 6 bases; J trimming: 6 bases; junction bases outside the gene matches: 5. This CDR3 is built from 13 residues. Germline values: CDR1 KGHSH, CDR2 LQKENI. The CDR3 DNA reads TGTGCCAGCTCTGCCGGGACAGGGCCTGAAGCTTTCTTT. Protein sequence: CASSAGTGPEAFF. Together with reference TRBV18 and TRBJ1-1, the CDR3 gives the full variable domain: NAGVMQNPRHLVRRRGQEARLRCSPMKGHSHVYWYRQLPEEGLKFMVYLQKENIIDESGMPKERFSAEFPKEGPSILRIQQVVRGDSAAYFCASSAGTGPEAFFGQGTRLTVV.

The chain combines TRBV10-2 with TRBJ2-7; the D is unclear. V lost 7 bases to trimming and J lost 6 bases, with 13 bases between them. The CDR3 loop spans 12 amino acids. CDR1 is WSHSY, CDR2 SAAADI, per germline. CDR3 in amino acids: CASTRSVSEQYF. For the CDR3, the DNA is TGCGCCAGCACCCGATCCGTAAGCGAGCAGTACTTC.

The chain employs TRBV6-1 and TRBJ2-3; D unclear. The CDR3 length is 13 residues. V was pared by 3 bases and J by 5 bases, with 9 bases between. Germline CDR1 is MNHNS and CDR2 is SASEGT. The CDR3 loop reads CASSDRPGDTQYF. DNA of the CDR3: TGTGCCAGCAGTGATCGACCCGGAGATACGCAGTATTTT.

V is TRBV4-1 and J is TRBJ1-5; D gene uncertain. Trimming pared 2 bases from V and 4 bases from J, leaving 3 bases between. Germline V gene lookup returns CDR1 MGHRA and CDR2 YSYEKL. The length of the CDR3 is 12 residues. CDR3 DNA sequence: TGCGCCAGCAGCCAACCTAATCAGCCCCAGCATTTT. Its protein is CASSQPNQPQHF.

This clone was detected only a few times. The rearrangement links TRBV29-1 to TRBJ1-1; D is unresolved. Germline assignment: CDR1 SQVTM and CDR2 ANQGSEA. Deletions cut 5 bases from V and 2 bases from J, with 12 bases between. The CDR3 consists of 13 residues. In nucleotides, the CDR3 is TGCAGCGTTTCCCAAGGAGGAAACACTGAAGCTTTCTTT. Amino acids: CSVSQGGNTEAFF. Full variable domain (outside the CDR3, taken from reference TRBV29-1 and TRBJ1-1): SAVISQKPSRDICQRGTSLTIQCQVDSQVTMMFWYRQQPGQSLTLIATANQGSEATYESGFVIDKFPISRPNLTFSTLTVSNMSPEDSSIYLCSVSQGGNTEAFFGQGTRLTVV.

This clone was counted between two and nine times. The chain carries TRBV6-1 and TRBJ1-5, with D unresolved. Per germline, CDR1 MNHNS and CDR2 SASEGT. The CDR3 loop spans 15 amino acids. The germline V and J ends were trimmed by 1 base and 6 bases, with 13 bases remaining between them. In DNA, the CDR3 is TGTGCCAGCAGTGAAGTAGTCTCCTGGAGTCAGCCCCAGCATTTT. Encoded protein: CASSEVVSWSQPQHF.

DNA for the CDR3: TGTGCCAGCAGCTCCCGGACGGTCGGAAGGTCACCCCTCCACTTT. Its translation: CASSSRTVGRSPLHF. The V and J genes are TRBV13 and TRBJ1-6, with D unclear. The CDR3 totals 15 residues. Germline lookup yields CDR1 PRHDT and CDR2 FYEKMQ (reference sequence). Trimming left V 4 bases short and J 10 bases short, with 17 bases between.

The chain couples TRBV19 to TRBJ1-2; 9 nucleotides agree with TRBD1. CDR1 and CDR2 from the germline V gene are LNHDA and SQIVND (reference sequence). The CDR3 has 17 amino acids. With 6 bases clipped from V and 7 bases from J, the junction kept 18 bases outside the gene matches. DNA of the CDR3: TGTGCCAGTAGGGCCGGGACAGGGAATCTCGGGACTCGTGGCTACACCTTC. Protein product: CASRAGTGNLGTRGYTF.

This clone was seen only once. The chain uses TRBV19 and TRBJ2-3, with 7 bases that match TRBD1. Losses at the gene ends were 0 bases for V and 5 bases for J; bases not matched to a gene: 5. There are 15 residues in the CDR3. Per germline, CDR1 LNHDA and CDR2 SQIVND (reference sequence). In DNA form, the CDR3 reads TGTGCCAGTAGTATAGAAGGGACAGTAGGAGATACGCAGTATTTT. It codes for CASSIEGTVGDTQYF.

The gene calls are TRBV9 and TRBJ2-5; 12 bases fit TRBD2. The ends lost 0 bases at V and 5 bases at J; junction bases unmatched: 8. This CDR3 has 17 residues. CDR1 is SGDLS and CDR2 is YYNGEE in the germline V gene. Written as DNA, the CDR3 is TGTGCCAGCAGCGTAGCGACTAGCGGGAGAGGGGAGGAGACCCAGTACTTC. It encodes CASSVATSGRGEETQYF.

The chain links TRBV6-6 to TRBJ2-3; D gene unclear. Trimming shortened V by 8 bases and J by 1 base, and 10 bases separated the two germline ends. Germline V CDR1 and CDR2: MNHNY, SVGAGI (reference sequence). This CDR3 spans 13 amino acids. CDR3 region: CASGGGRTDTQYF. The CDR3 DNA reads TGTGCCAGCGGTGGTGGGCGCACAGATACGCAGTATTTT.

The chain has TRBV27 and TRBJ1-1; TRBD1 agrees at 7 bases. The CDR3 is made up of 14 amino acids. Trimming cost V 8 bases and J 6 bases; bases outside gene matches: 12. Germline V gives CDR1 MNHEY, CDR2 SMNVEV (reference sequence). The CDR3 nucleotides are TGTGCCAGCGCTCCTAGGACAGGTCCGCCTGAAGCTTTCTTT. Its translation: CASAPRTGPPEAFF.

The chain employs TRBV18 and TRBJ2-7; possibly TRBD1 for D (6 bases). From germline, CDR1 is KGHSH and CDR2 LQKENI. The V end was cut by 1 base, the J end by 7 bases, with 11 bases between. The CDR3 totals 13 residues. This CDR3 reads CASSPLVGGEQYF. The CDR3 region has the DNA TGTGCCAGCTCACCACTAGTAGGGGGTGAGCAGTACTTC.

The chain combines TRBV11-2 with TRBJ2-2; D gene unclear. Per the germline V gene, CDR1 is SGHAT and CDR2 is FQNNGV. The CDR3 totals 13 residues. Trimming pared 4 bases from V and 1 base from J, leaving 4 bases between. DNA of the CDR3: TGTGCCAGCAGCTACAGGAACACCGGGGAGCTGTTTTTT. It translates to CASSYRNTGELFF.

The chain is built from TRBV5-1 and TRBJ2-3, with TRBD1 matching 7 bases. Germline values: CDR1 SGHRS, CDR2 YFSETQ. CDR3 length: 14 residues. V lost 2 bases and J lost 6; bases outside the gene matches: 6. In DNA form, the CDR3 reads TGCGCCAGCAGCTTTCAGGGGGTGGGTGATACGCAGTATTTT. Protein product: CASSFQGVGDTQYF.